This T cell receptor (beta chain) was recovered during a study of blood T cell repertoires in COVID-19. As originally analysed: Estimated nucleated cell counts came from reference gene primer amplification. Data came from immunoSEQ multiplex PCR; TCRdb stores just in-frame clones and leaves some out. The V and J calls and clone size were taken over from that table, and D and trimming were inferred from the DNA. This repertoire shows around 190,000 clones, about four fifths found once; its top ten account for roughly 6.8%. The CDR3 loop spans 13 amino acids. From germline, CDR1 is MNHNY and CDR2 SVGAGI (reference sequence). V lost 2 bases and J 3 bases, leaving 4 bases between the germline ends. This clone was detected once.

The chain joins TRBV6-6 to TRBJ1-4; D gene unclear. Sequencing input: peripheral blood. The sequence was obtained from a human donor in a cohort sampled during active COVID-19. The CDR3 sequence: CASSYAANEKLFF. The CDR3 DNA is TGTGCCAGCAGTTACGCGGCTAATGAAAAACTGTTTTTT.